The next 18 T cell receptor beta chains were all read from a single sample in a study of cytomegalovirus exposure and HLA in healthy donors. The study ran its PCR with 60 Vbeta and 13 Jbeta primers. Only in-frame clones appear in the TCRdb table, and some are missing; sequencing was by immunoSEQ multiplex PCR. The sample has fewer than 70,000 clones; 65% to 75% are singletons. The sample was PBMCs. These receptors all stem from a woman in her fifties or sixties in good health and CMV-seropositive.

This clone has a handful of counts. The chain employs TRBV2 and TRBJ1-5, with TRBD1 matching over 7 bases. The CDR3 length is 14 residues. V trimming: 7 bases; J trimming: 7 bases; junction bases outside the gene matches: 10. Germline lookup yields CDR1 SNHLY and CDR2 FYNNEI. CDR3 nucleotide sequence: TGTGCCAGCAAACTTGACAGGGCGCCACAGCCCCAGCATTTT. Translating it yields CASKLDRAPQPQHF. Drawing the rest from reference TRBV2 and TRBJ1-5, the complete variable domain is EPEVTQTPSHQVTQMGQEVILRCVPISNHLYFYWYRQILGQKVEFLVSFYNNEISEKSEIFDDQFSVERPDGSNFTLKIRSTKLEDSAMYFCASKLDRAPQPQHFGDGTRLSIL.

This chain connects TRBV9 to TRBJ1-2; 10 bases fit TRBD1. The V segment lost 4 bases and the J segment 7 bases; nucleotides outside the gene matches: 16. This CDR3 is built from 17 residues. The germline V gene has CDR1 SGDLS and CDR2 YYNGEE. Here the CDR3 reads CASSSRPGTGDRRGYTF. The CDR3, as DNA: TGTGCCAGCAGCTCACGTCCCGGGACAGGGGATCGGCGTGGCTACACCTTC.

This clone was observed many times. The genes are TRBV7-2 and TRBJ1-2; unclear D gene. The CDR3 sequence is 12 residues long. V lost 2 bases and J 6 bases, leaving 7 bases between the germline ends. CDR1 is SGHTA and CDR2 is FQGNSA in the germline V gene. The DNA of the CDR3 is TGTGCCAGCAGCTTAAATGGGCATGGCTACACCTTC. This translates into CASSLNGHGYTF.

The chain recombines TRBV7-9 with TRBJ2-3; TRBD2 aligns across 8 bases. V gave up 5 bases and J gave up 5 bases; unmatched junction bases: 9. CDR1 and CDR2 from the germline V gene are SEHNR and FQNEAQ (reference sequence). The CDR3 sequence is 15 residues long. The CDR3 DNA sequence: TGTGCCAGCAGCACGTATAGCGGGACGAGAGATACGCAGTATTTT. Its translation: CASSTYSGTRDTQYF.

This rearrangement joins TRBV5-6 to TRBJ2-3, with 7 nucleotides matching TRBD2. The V gene's germline CDR1 is SGHDT and CDR2 YYEEEE. V lost 0 bases to trimming and J lost 8 bases; unmatched junction nucleotides: 9. The CDR3 extends over 15 amino acids. The CDR3 reads CASSLGFLASGTQYF. In nucleotides, the CDR3 is TGTGCCAGCAGCTTGGGCTTTTTGGCTAGCGGTACGCAGTATTTT. Full variable domain (outside the CDR3, taken from reference TRBV5-6 and TRBJ2-3): DAGVTQSPTHLIKTRGQQVTLRCSPKSGHDTVSWYQQALGQGPQFIFQYYEEEERQRGNFPDRFSGHQFPNYSSELNVNALLLGDSALYLCASSLGFLASGTQYFGPGTRLTVL.

The chain joins TRBV30 to TRBJ1-1, with 9 bases matching TRBD1. Per the germline V gene, CDR1 is GTSNPN and CDR2 is SVGIG (reference sequence). This CDR3 has 13 amino acids. Losses at the gene ends were 3 bases for V and 11 bases for J; bases not matched to a gene: 10. The CDR3 DNA reads as TGTGCCTGGAGGTCACAGGGGGCGGGGAGTGCTTTCTTT. Encoded protein: CAWRSQGAGSAFF. Full variable domain (missing parts from reference TRBV30 and TRBJ1-1): SQTIHQWPATLVQPVGSPLSLECTVEGTSNPNLYWYRQAAGRGLQLLFYSVGIGQISSEVPQNLSASRPQDRQFILSSKKLLLSDSGFYLCAWRSQGAGSAFFGQGTRLTVV.

This clone occurred a few times. The rearrangement links TRBV10-1 to TRBJ1-1, with D hard to call. The CDR3 extends over 12 amino acids. Trimming cost V 4 bases and J 7 bases, with 10 bases left between them. CDR1 is WNHNN, CDR2 SYGVQD, per germline (reference sequence). The CDR3 spells CASSANRNEAFF. The DNA of the CDR3 is TGCGCCAGCAGTGCCAACAGAAATGAAGCTTTCTTT.

This clone occurred a few times. The V and J genes are TRBV6-1 and TRBJ1-5; 8 nucleotides line up with TRBD1. The germline gives CDR1 MNHNS, CDR2 SASEGT. V dropped 6 bases and J dropped 2; count of bases not matched to a gene: 3. The CDR3 spans 14 residues. The CDR3 here is CASRDRAGNQPQHF. In DNA, the CDR3 is TGTGCCAGCAGGGACAGGGCGGGCAATCAGCCCCAGCATTTT.

The chain recombines TRBV5-1 with TRBJ2-2; 12 nucleotides align to TRBD2. Germline CDR1 SGHRS, CDR2 YFSETQ. Trimming cost V 0 bases and J 6 bases; bases outside gene matches: 9. This CDR3 comprises 18 residues. CDR3 residues: CASSLALLAGGLAGELFF. In nucleotides, the CDR3 is TGCGCCAGCAGCTTGGCGCTACTAGCGGGAGGTCTCGCCGGGGAGCTGTTTTTT.

Ten or more counts support this clone. The junction differs from germline at one of its ends, possibly a read error. The rearrangement uses TRBV6-5 and TRBJ1-2, with a weak D call TRBD1 (6 bases). The CDR3 has 13 residues. Germline assignment: CDR1 MNHEY and CDR2 SVGAGI. CDR3 sequence reads: CASCYVGAHGYTF. The CDR3 region has the DNA TGTGCCAGCTGTTATGTGGGGGCCCATGGCTACACCTTC.

Concerning this clone: The CDR3 ends on some other residue instead of the conserved phenylalanine or tryptophan, so this is likely a read error. The CDR3 protein is CSAAGTGYTEAFV. The CDR3 nucleotides are TGCAGCGCGGCTGGGACAGGGTATACTGAAGCTTTCGTT. The genes are TRBV29-1 and TRBJ1-1, with 9 bases fitting TRBD1. Trimming removed 7 bases from V and 5 bases from J; junction bases left unmatched: 8. The CDR3 runs 13 residues. Germline V gene data show CDR1 as SQVTM and CDR2 as ANQGSEA.

The chain's CDR3 is CSAGLAGGSNEQFF. The CDR3 DNA follows: TGCAGCGCAGGACTAGCGGGAGGGTCCAATGAGCAGTTCTTC. The J gene is TRBJ2-1, the V gene TRBV29-1; 15 positions match TRBD2. Germline trimming cut 7 bases from V and 6 bases from J; bases unmatched to any gene: 4. CDR3 length equals 14 residues. Germline CDR1 reads SQVTM; CDR2 reads ANQGSEA.

The gene calls are TRBV30 and TRBJ2-7, with 9 nucleotides matching TRBD2. Trimming cost V 2 bases and J 4 bases; bases outside gene matches: 12. The CDR3 contains 16 residues. Germline loops: CDR1 GTSNPN, CDR2 SVGIG (reference sequence). CDR3 residues: CAWSLRGRGGGYEQYF. CDR3 bases: TGTGCCTGGAGTCTCCGCGGGAGGGGTGGAGGGTACGAGCAGTACTTC.

The V call is TRBV7-3, the J call TRBJ2-7, with D possibly TRBD1 on 5 matching bases. V was cut by 0 bases and J by 10 bases, with 10 bases left in between. Germline CDR1 is SGHTA and CDR2 is FQGTGA. This CDR3 comprises 12 residues. CDR3 coding DNA: TGTGCCAGCAGCTTAACGCAGGGCGAACAGTACTTC. Translating gives CASSLTQGEQYF.

Concerning this clone: It is likely a read error, because the conserved phenylalanine at the end of the CDR3 is missing. This rearrangement joins TRBV7-9 to TRBJ1-6; 7 nucleotides align to TRBD1. With V trimmed by 4 bases and J by 5 bases, 2 bases remained unmatched. CDR1 and CDR2 (germline): SEHNR, FQNEAQ (reference sequence). The CDR3 contains 14 residues. CDR3 residues: CASSWGQNNSPLHV. The CDR3 bases are TGTGCCAGCAGCTGGGGACAGAATAATTCACCCCTCCACGTT.

Remarks on this clone: One junction end does not reproduce the germline sequence, and a read error may be involved. The rearrangement uses TRBV7-9 and TRBJ1-4, with D possibly matching TRBD1 (5 bases). The CDR3 loop spans 12 amino acids. Per germline, CDR1 SEHNR and CDR2 FQNEAQ (reference sequence). CDR3 residues: CSSKGENEKLFF. The CDR3 region has the DNA TGTTCCAGCAAAGGGGAAAATGAAAAACTGTTTTTT.

The chain is built from TRBV7-9 and TRBJ1-1, with D perhaps TRBD1 (6 bases). The CDR3 is 18 residues long. Germline V CDR1 and CDR2: SEHNR, FQNEAQ (reference sequence). V dropped 5 bases and J dropped 0 bases, with 22 bases sitting between them. For the CDR3, the DNA is TGTGCCAGCAGCCCCGGCGGGGGCCCATCTCCCATGAACACTGAAGCTTTCTTT. Protein: CASSPGGGPSPMNTEAFF. The variable domain in full, completed from reference TRBV7-9 and TRBJ1-1, reads DTGVSQNPRHKITKRGQNVTFRCDPISEHNRLYWYRQTLGQGPEFLTYFQNEAQLEKSRLLSDRFSAERPKGSFSTLEIQRTEQGDSAMYLCASSPGGGPSPMNTEAFFGQGTRLTVV.

This clone was detected only once. This chain links TRBV30 with TRBJ1-5; weak D call: TRBD1 (6 bases). CDR3 size: 13 residues. V dropped 3 bases and J dropped 6 bases, with 12 bases sitting between them. Germline values: CDR1 GTSNPN, CDR2 SVGIG (reference sequence). The CDR3, as DNA: TGTGCCTGGAGCCCACAGGGCCGTCAGCCCCAGCATTTT. It is translated as CAWSPQGRQPQHF.